The next 23 T cell receptor beta chains were all read from a single sample in a study of blood T cell repertoires in COVID-19. Libraries were prepared by immunoSEQ multiplex PCR; TCRdb keeps only in-frame clonotypes and omits some of them. The sample has roughly 74,000 clones, around four fifths seen once. The specimen was peripheral blood. The receptors shown here come from a man between 65 and 80 years old with acute or convalescent COVID-19.

The gene calls are TRBV7-2 and TRBJ1-2; D not certain. The CDR3 length is 13 residues. The germline CDR1 and CDR2 sequences are SGHTA and FQGNSA. Between the trimmed V and J ends, which lost 4 bases and 4 bases, there was a span of 10 bases. In DNA, the CDR3 is TGTGCCAGCAGCTCGAGAGGCTTCTATGGCTACACCTTC. Protein product: CASSSRGFYGYTF.

This clone appeared a single time. V usage is TRBV11-3 and J usage is TRBJ1-6; no clear D gene. This CDR3 is built from 13 residues. Germline V gives CDR1 SGHNT, CDR2 YENEEA. Trimming removed 5 bases at V and 9 bases at J, with 11 bases between. In nucleotides, the CDR3 is TGTGCCAGCAGCCGAGGCTTTGGTTCACCCCTCCACTTT. This gives the protein CASSRGFGSPLHF. Looking up the rest from reference TRBV11-3 and TRBJ1-6 gives the full variable domain: EAGVVQSPRYKIIEKKQPVAFWCNPISGHNTLYWYLQNLGQGPELLIRYENEEAVDDSQLPKDRFSAERLKGVDSTLKIQPAELGDSAVYLCASSRGFGSPLHFGNGTRLTVT.

The chain recombines TRBV28 with TRBJ2-4, with D perhaps matching TRBD2 (5 bases). The V gene's germline CDR1 is MDHEN and CDR2 SYDVKM. V shed 6 bases and J shed 6 bases, with 15 bases lying between them. This CDR3 region has 14 residues. In DNA form, the CDR3 reads TGTGCCAGCAGCTCCGGGATCGCCGCAAACATTCAGTACTTC. It is translated as CASSSGIAANIQYF.

V gene TRBV5-1 combines with J gene TRBJ2-1; 7 bases line up with TRBD1. The CDR3 spans 15 residues. CDR1 is SGHRS and CDR2 is YFSETQ in the germline V gene. J was trimmed by 2 bases and V by 0 bases; bases with no gene match: 2. The CDR3 DNA reads TGCGCCAGCAGCTTGGACGGGACAGCCTACAATGAGCAGTTCTTC. Translation gives CASSLDGTAYNEQFF. Combining the CDR3 with reference TRBV5-1 and TRBJ2-1 gives the whole variable domain KAGVTQTPRYLIKTRGQQVTLSCSPISGHRSVSWYQQTPGQGLQFLFEYFSETQRNKGNFPGRFSGRQFSNSRSEMNVSTLELGDSALYLCASSLDGTAYNEQFFGPGTRLTVL.

The V and J genes are TRBV5-1 and TRBJ2-7; D ambiguous. Trimming stripped 4 bases from V and 2 bases from J, with 4 bases between. The germline V gene has CDR1 SGHRS and CDR2 YFSETQ. This CDR3 has 11 amino acids. The CDR3 loop reads CASSPTYEQYF. CDR3 bases: TGCGCCAGCAGCCCTACCTACGAGCAGTACTTC.

This clone was found a few times. The chain recombines TRBV7-9 with TRBJ1-2; the D gene is possibly TRBD1 (5 bases). V was pared by 4 bases and J by 1 base, with 10 bases between. The CDR3 loop spans 14 amino acids. Germline CDR1 and CDR2: SEHNR and FQNEAQ (reference sequence). In DNA form, the CDR3 reads TGTGCCAGCAGCTCGGCGGGGGTTAACTATGGCTACACCTTC. Translated, it gives CASSSAGVNYGYTF.

The genes are TRBV7-9 and TRBJ2-1; 8 bases map to TRBD1. V shed 5 bases and J 6 bases; nucleotides not matched to a gene: 6. Per germline, CDR1 SEHNR and CDR2 FQNEAQ (reference sequence). CDR3 size: 14 residues. DNA of the CDR3: TGTGCCAGCAGCCTTCTCGGGACAGGCAATGAGCAGTTCTTC. Its protein product is CASSLLGTGNEQFF.

There are a few counts of this clone. The chain links TRBV20-1 to TRBJ2-3; D ambiguous. Germline lookup yields CDR1 DFQATT and CDR2 SNEGSKA (reference sequence). The CDR3 is made up of 14 amino acids. V lost 3 bases and J 0 bases, leaving 10 bases between the germline ends. CDR3 residues: CSASTLTSTDTQYF. The CDR3 DNA follows: TGCAGTGCTAGTACTCTGACTAGCACAGATACGCAGTATTTT.

J is TRBJ2-1 and V is TRBV24-1, with no clear D. The V end was cut by 1 base, the J end by 4 bases, with 4 bases between. The CDR3 loop spans 13 amino acids. From germline, CDR1 is KGHDR and CDR2 SFDVKD. The CDR3 coding sequence is TGTGCCACCAGTGATTTACAGTACAATGAGCAGTTCTTC. It encodes CATSDLQYNEQFF.

About this clone itself: One end of the junction varies from germline; a read error may be responsible. This chain links TRBV27 with TRBJ1-3; D is unclear. Germline lookup yields CDR1 MNHEY and CDR2 SMNVEV (reference sequence). The CDR3 extends over 13 amino acids. The CDR3 protein is CASRLSRGNTIYF. DNA of the CDR3: TGTGCCAGCAGATTATCGAGGGGAAACACCATATATTTT.

The rearrangement joins TRBV5-4 to TRBJ2-7; TRBD2 is a possible D gene (5 bases). Germline values: CDR1 SGHNT, CDR2 YYREEE (reference sequence). The V end was cut by 4 bases, the J end by 0 bases, with 11 bases between. The CDR3 loop spans 14 amino acids. The CDR3 DNA reads as TGTGCCAGCAGCGTCGGGGTTTTCTCCTACGAGCAGTACTTC. It encodes CASSVGVFSYEQYF.

V gene TRBV6-4 combines with J gene TRBJ2-2; TRBD1 aligns across 7 bases. The length of the CDR3 is 17 residues. The V segment lost 9 bases and the J segment 1 base; nucleotides outside the gene matches: 14. Germline lookup yields CDR1 MRHNA and CDR2 SNTAGT. The CDR3 spells CASSLEAQGRNTGELFF. The CDR3 DNA reads as TGTGCCAGTTCCCTGGAGGCACAGGGGAGGAACACCGGGGAGCTGTTTTTT.

The V gene is TRBV6-2 or TRBV6-3, the J gene TRBJ2-2; 9 bases align to TRBD1. In germline, CDR1 is MNHEY, CDR2 SVGEGT. The ends lost 2 bases at V and 4 bases at J; junction bases unmatched: 5. The CDR3 is 16 amino acids. CDR3 in DNA: TGTGCCAGCAGTTACACGGACAGGGGTGGCACCGGGGAGCTGTTTTTT. This encodes CASSYTDRGGTGELFF.

The J gene is TRBJ1-1, the V gene TRBV19; 7 nucleotides agree with TRBD1. The germline CDR1 and CDR2 sequences are LNHDA and SQIVND (reference sequence). The CDR3 totals 15 residues. V gave up 3 bases and J gave up 2 bases; unmatched junction bases: 6. The CDR3 nucleotides are TGTGCCAGTAGTATCTCCGGGACAGCAAACACTGAAGCTTTCTTT. Amino acid sequence: CASSISGTANTEAFF. The entire variable domain, with the rest obtained from reference TRBV19 and TRBJ1-1, is as follows: DGGITQSPKYLFRKEGQNVTLSCEQNLNHDAMYWYRQDPGQGLRLIYYSQIVNDFQKGDIAEGYSVSREKKESFPLTVTSAQKNPTAFYLCASSISGTANTEAFFGQGTRLTVV.

The chain is built from TRBV4-3 and TRBJ1-4, with 7 bases that match TRBD1. This CDR3 is 13 amino acids long. Per the germline V gene, CDR1 is LGHNA and CDR2 is YSLEER. After removal of 8 bases from V and 3 bases from J, the junction contained 3 bases not matched to a gene. The CDR3 spells CASAQGPNEKLFF. The CDR3 DNA follows: TGCGCCAGCGCACAGGGGCCTAATGAAAAACTGTTTTTT.

This clone appeared once. The chain links TRBV28 to TRBJ2-7; 10 positions agree with TRBD2. The V gene end was trimmed by 2 bases and the J gene end by 6 bases; junction bases not matched to a gene: 4. Germline V gene lookup returns CDR1 MDHEN and CDR2 SYDVKM. This CDR3 is 14 amino acids long. CDR3 loop: CASSLASGSSEQYF. DNA of the CDR3: TGTGCCAGCAGTTTAGCTAGCGGGAGCTCCGAGCAGTACTTC.

The rearrangement uses TRBV4-2 and TRBJ1-6; D possibly corresponds to TRBD1 (5 bases). This CDR3 is built from 15 residues. From germline, CDR1 is LGHNA and CDR2 YNFKEQ. The V end was cut by 0 bases, the J end by 9 bases, with 12 bases between. The CDR3 DNA sequence: TGTGCCAGCAGCCAAGAATTGCAGGGCACTTCACCCCTCCACTTT. The encoded protein is CASSQELQGTSPLHF.

The rearrangement uses TRBV7-2 and TRBJ2-3; TRBD2 matches 8 bases. The CDR3 consists of 14 residues. The germline gives CDR1 SGHTA, CDR2 FQGNSA. V gave up 5 bases and J gave up 2 bases; unmatched junction bases: 3. CDR3 residues: CASSRGGTTDTQYF. The CDR3 coding sequence is TGTGCCAGCAGCCGGGGGGGGACCACAGATACGCAGTATTTT. Supplemented by reference TRBV7-2 and TRBJ2-3, the full variable domain reads GAGVSQSPSNKVTEKGKDVELRCDPISGHTALYWYRQSLGQGLEFLIYFQGNSAPDKSGLPSDRFSAERTGGSVSTLTIQRTQQEDSAVYLCASSRGGTTDTQYFGPGTRLTVL.

The rearrangement uses TRBV7-2 and TRBJ1-1, with 7 nucleotides matching TRBD1. The V and J ends lost 5 bases and 3 bases, in that order; junction bases with no gene match: 6. The CDR3 runs to 14 residues. The germline gives CDR1 SGHTA, CDR2 FQGNSA. The CDR3 coding sequence is TGTGCCAGCAGCCCCGGGACAGAACACACTGAAGCTTTCTTT. Its protein is CASSPGTEHTEAFF.

V and J are TRBV7-6 and TRBJ2-2, with D unclear. V was clipped by 1 base and J by 1 base, with 7 bases between them. The CDR3 is 15 residues long. Germline V gives CDR1 SGHVS, CDR2 FNYEAQ. CDR3 protein: CASSLVPGNTGELFF. The CDR3 nucleotides are TGTGCCAGCAGCTTAGTTCCGGGGAACACCGGGGAGCTGTTTTTT.

CDR3 sequence reads: CASSPGGGSHQPQHF. The DNA of the CDR3 is TGTGCCAGCAGCCCTGGGGGGGGGAGTCATCAGCCCCAGCATTTT. The chain has TRBV28 and TRBJ1-5; possible D gene TRBD1, 5 bases. The germline V gene encodes CDR1 MDHEN and CDR2 SYDVKM. The V gene lost 6 bases and the J gene lost 5 bases, with 17 bases spanning the gap. The CDR3 has 15 residues.

The rearrangement links TRBV6-1 to TRBJ1-2; D perhaps matches TRBD1 (6 bases). Germline V gives CDR1 MNHNS, CDR2 SASEGT. The CDR3 totals 14 residues. Trimming removed 3 bases from V and 3 bases from J, with 11 bases in between. In DNA form, the CDR3 reads TGTGCCAGCAGTGACAGGGGATTAGACTATGGCTACACCTTC. This translates into CASSDRGLDYGYTF.

The J gene is TRBJ1-2, the V gene TRBV7-2; the D is unclear. Germline loops: CDR1 SGHTA, CDR2 FQGNSA. V shed 5 bases and J shed 4 bases, with 14 bases lying between them. CDR3 length: 14 residues. The CDR3 reads CASSQLSGSYGYTF. The CDR3 region has the DNA TGTGCCAGCAGCCAACTATCCGGGAGCTATGGCTACACCTTC.